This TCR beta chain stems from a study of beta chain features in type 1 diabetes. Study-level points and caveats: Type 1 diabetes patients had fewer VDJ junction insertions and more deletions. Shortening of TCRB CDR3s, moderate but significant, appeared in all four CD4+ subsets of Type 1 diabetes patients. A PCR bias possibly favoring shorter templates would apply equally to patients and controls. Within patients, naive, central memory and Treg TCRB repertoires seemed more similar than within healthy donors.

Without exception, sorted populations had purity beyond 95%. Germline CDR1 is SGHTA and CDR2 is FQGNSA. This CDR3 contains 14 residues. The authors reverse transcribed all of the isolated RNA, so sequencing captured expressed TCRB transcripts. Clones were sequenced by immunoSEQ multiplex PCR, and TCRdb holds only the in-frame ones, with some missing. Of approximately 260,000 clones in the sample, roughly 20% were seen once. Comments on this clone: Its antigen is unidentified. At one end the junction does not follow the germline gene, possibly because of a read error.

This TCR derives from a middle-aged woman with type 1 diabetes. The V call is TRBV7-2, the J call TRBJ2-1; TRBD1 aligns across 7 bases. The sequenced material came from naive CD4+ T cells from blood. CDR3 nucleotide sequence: TGTGCCACCTCTCCCGGGACAGTCTACGATGAGCAGTTCTTC. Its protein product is CATSPGTVYDEQFF.